The 9 T cell receptor beta chains listed next were all sequenced from one sample in a study of T cell repertoires in cytomegalovirus infection. Their cognate antigens are unknown. TCRdb passed the reads through MiXCR, listing each CDR3 protein once. The repertoire has 650,000 to 900,000 distinct CDR3 sequences, 29% of them found once; the top ten carry about an eighth. The specimen comprised cultured CD8+ T cells from PBMCs, sampled from culture after CMV antigen stimulation. Every receptor here comes from a human donor in good health (CMV status not recorded). Some clones in this sample may be carry-over from other donors' samples.

The rearrangement joins TRBV7-9 to TRBJ1-1; 7 bases map to TRBD1. V was clipped by 5 bases and J by 3 bases; unmatched bases: 9. CDR1 is SEHNR and CDR2 is FQNEAQ in the germline V gene (reference sequence). The CDR3 extends over 15 amino acids. This CDR3 is CASSPQQGGYTEAFF. For the CDR3, the DNA is TGTGCCAGCAGCCCCCAGCAGGGGGGCTACACTGAAGCTTTCTTT.

The J gene is TRBJ2-2, the V gene TRBV20-1; D assignment may be TRBD1 or TRBD2 (5 bases each). Trimming pared 6 bases from V and 6 bases from J, leaving 14 bases between. The CDR3 extends over 13 amino acids. CDR1 and CDR2 (germline): DFQATT, SNEGSKA (reference sequence). CDR3 amino acids: CSARDAWAGELFF. The DNA of the CDR3 is TGCAGTGCCCGGGACGCCTGGGCCGGGGAGCTGTTTTTT.

This clonotype was counted at least ten times. The chain joins TRBV7-2 to TRBJ2-1; 9 bases match TRBD2. The V and J ends lost 0 bases and 8 bases, in that order; junction bases with no gene match: 5. Germline values: CDR1 SGHTA, CDR2 FQGNSA. CDR3 length: 15 amino acids. As DNA, the CDR3 is TGTGCCAGCAGCTTAGCTAGCGGGGGTGTCTATGAGCAGTTCTTC. It translates to CASSLASGGVYEQFF.

This chain connects TRBV7-9 to TRBJ1-1, with D hard to call. V was clipped by 5 bases and J by 4 bases, with 17 bases between them. The CDR3 extends over 15 amino acids. CDR1 is SEHNR, CDR2 FQNEAQ, per germline (reference sequence). The CDR3 sequence is CASSHTTGGSTEAFF. For the CDR3, the DNA is TGTGCCAGCAGCCACACGACGGGAGGGAGCACTGAAGCTTTCTTT.

This clonotype was picked up a small number of times. The chain's CDR3 is CASMAPWDTEAFF. The DNA for the CDR3 is TGTGCCAGCATGGCCCCCTGGGACACTGAAGCTTTCTTT. V and J are TRBV7-2 and TRBJ1-1; no clear D gene. V lost 7 bases to trimming and J lost 3 bases, with 12 bases between them. The germline CDR1 and CDR2 sequences are SGHTA and FQGNSA. The CDR3 runs 13 residues.

This clonotype was seen a few times. The chain carries TRBV19 and TRBJ1-5; D is perhaps TRBD1 (6 bases). The V end lost 3 bases, the J end lost 3 bases, and 24 bases lay between the germline ends. Germline V CDR1 and CDR2: LNHDA, SQIVND (reference sequence). The CDR3 has 19 amino acids. CDR3 nucleotide sequence: TGTGCCAGTAGTATTTTCTATAAGTGGGACACAAATCCCAATCAGCCCCAGCATTTT. Its translation: CASSIFYKWDTNPNQPQHF.

This clonotype was seen repeatedly, ten times or more. V gene TRBV12-3 or TRBV12-4 combines with J gene TRBJ1-1; no reliable D call. CDR3 length equals 14 residues. V dropped 3 bases and J dropped 7 bases, with 15 bases sitting between them. CDR3 in DNA: TGTGCCAGCAGTTTCAACGGGAGAGTTTTTGAAGCTTTCTTT. It is translated as CASSFNGRVFEAFF.

This chain connects TRBV4-3 to TRBJ1-2; D gene uncertain. V was trimmed by 0 bases and J by 3 bases, leaving 20 bases between them. Germline V lookup: CDR1 LGHNA, CDR2 YSLEER. The CDR3 length is 18 residues. The CDR3 sequence is CASSQDLARSSKDYGYTF. CDR3 DNA: TGCGCCAGCAGCCAAGATCTGGCCAGGTCCTCGAAGGACTATGGCTACACCTTC.

The chain is built from TRBV7-3 and TRBJ1-1, with D possibly TRBD1 on 5 matching bases. V was clipped by 5 bases and J by 2 bases, with 12 bases between them. CDR1 and CDR2 (germline): SGHTA, FQGTGA. This CDR3 contains 14 residues. In DNA, the CDR3 is TGTGCCAGCAGCCGGGGGAACTACAACACTGAAGCTTTCTTT. Protein: CASSRGNYNTEAFF. Based on the CDR3 plus reference TRBV7-3 and TRBJ1-1, the full variable domain is GAGVSQTPSNKVTEKGKYVELRCDPISGHTALYWYRQSLGQGPEFLIYFQGTGAADDSGLPNDRFFAVRPEGSVSTLKIQRTERGDSAVYLCASSRGNYNTEAFFGQGTRLTVV.